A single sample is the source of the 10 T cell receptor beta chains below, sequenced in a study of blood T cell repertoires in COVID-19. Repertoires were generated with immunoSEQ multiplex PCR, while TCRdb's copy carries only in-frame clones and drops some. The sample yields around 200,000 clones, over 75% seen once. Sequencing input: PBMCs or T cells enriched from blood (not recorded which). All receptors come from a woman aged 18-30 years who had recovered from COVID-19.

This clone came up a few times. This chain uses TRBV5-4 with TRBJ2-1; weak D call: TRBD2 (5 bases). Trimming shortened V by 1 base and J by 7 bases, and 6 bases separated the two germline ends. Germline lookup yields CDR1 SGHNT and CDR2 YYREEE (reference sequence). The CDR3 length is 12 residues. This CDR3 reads CASSLRENEQFF. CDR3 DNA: TGTGCCAGCAGCTTGAGGGAGAATGAGCAGTTCTTC.

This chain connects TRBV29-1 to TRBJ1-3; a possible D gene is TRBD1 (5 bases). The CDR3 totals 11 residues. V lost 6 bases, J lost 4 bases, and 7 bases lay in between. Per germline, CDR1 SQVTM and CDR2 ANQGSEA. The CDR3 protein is CSVDRGNTIYF. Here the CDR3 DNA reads TGCAGCGTCGACAGAGGAAACACCATATATTTT. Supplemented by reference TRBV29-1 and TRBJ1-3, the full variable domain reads SAVISQKPSRDICQRGTSLTIQCQVDSQVTMMFWYRQQPGQSLTLIATANQGSEATYESGFVIDKFPISRPNLTFSTLTVSNMSPEDSSIYLCSVDRGNTIYFGEGSWLTVV.

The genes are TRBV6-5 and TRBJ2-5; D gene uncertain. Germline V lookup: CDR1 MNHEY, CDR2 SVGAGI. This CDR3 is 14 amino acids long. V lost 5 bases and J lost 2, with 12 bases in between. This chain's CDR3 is CASSPLYSQETQYF. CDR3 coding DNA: TGTGCCAGCAGTCCTCTCTATAGTCAAGAGACCCAGTACTTC.

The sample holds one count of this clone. The CDR3 DNA sequence: TGTGCCAGCATCTCATGGGGCCAGGGAAGTCAGCCCCAGCATTTT. It encodes CASISWGQGSQPQHF. V is TRBV28 and J is TRBJ1-5; the D gene is possibly TRBD1 (5 bases). The CDR3 sequence is 15 residues long. Trimming shortened V by 7 bases and J by 6 bases, and 19 bases separated the two germline ends. Germline V CDR1 and CDR2: MDHEN, SYDVKM.

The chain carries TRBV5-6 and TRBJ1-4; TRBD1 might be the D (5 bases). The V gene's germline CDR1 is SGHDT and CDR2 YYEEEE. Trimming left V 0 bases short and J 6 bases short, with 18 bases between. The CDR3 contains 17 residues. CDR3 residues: CASSLVGWQEGDEKLFF. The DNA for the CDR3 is TGTGCCAGCAGCTTGGTGGGATGGCAGGAAGGGGATGAAAAACTGTTTTTT.

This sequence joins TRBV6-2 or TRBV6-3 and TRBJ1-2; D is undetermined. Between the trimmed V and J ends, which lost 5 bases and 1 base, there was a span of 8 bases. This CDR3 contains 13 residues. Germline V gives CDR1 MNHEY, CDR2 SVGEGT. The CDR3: CASSPQDNYGYTF. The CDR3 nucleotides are TGTGCCAGCAGTCCCCAGGATAACTATGGCTACACCTTC.

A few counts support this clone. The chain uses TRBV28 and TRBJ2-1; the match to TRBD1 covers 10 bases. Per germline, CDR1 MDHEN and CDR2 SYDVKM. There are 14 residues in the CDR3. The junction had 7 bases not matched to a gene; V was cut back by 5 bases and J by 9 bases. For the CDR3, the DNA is TGTGCCAGCAGTCCCCCGACAGGGGGCAGTGAGCAGTTCTTC. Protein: CASSPPTGGSEQFF.

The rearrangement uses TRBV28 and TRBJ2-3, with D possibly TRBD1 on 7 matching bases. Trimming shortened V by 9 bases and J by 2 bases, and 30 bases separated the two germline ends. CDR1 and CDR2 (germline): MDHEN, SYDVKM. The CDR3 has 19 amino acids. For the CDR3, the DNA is TGTGCCAGACCGTTTGGCGACAGGGAGGAAGAGGACCTCACAGATACGCAGTATTTT. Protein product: CARPFGDREEEDLTDTQYF.

The CDR3 reads CASVEAGGSTGELFF. In DNA, the CDR3 is TGTGCCAGCGTGGAAGCGGGAGGGAGCACCGGGGAGCTGTTTTTT. This chain connects TRBV28 to TRBJ2-2, with 10 bases lining up with TRBD2. J gave up 4 bases and V 8 bases, and 7 bases lay outside the gene matches. The CDR3 covers 15 residues. Germline V CDR1 and CDR2: MDHEN, SYDVKM. The full variable domain, completed using reference TRBV28 and TRBJ2-2, is DVKVTQSSRYLVKRTGEKVFLECVQDMDHENMFWYRQDPGLGLRLIYFSYDVKMKEKGDIPEGYSVSREKKERFSLILESASTNQTSMYLCASVEAGGSTGELFFGEGSRLTVL.

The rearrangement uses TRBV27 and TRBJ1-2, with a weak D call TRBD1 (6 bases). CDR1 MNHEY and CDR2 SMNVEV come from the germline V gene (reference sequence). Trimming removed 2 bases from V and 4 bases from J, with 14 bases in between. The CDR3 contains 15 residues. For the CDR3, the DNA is TGTGCCAGCAGTTTACGGACAGACGGGGTCTATGGCTACACCTTC. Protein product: CASSLRTDGVYGYTF.